The clone carrying this TCR beta chain was seen many times. Antigen: not known. The sample comes from a study of CD8+CD57+ T cells in acquired aplastic anemia. Across the study: Across the sorted CD4+ and CD8+ cells, DNA amounts averaged 3.2 ug. Notes on the study in general: Overlapping CD8+ CDR3 repertoires of patients and controls contained under 30 shared sequences.

CDR3 and TCR beta VDJ profiling relied on a genomic DNA template. TCRdb re-called the reads through MiXCR, storing one row per CDR3 protein. The sample records some 220,000 distinct CDR3 sequences, 30% to 40% being singletons. Sequenced material: sorted CD4+, CD8+, or CD8+CD57+ T cells (not recorded which) from PBMCs. The receptor comes from a human donor in good health, serving as a control.

Here the CDR3 reads CASSVGSTGGTQYF. The CDR3 DNA reads as TGTGCCAGCAGCGTAGGTTCAACAGGGGGTACGCAGTATTTT. The chain uses TRBV9 and TRBJ2-3; 8 nucleotides align to TRBD1. The CDR3 has 14 residues. CDR1 and CDR2 (germline): SGDLS, YYNGEE. The V and J ends lost 0 bases and 8 bases, in that order; junction bases with no gene match: 5.